This T cell receptor (beta chain) came from a study of blood T cell repertoires in COVID-19. Overall study context: Acute and convalescent COVID-19 specimens originated in the United States, Italy and Spain.

V was clipped by 4 bases and J by 4 bases, with 15 bases between them. This CDR3 region has 14 residues. The germline V gene encodes CDR1 SGHRS and CDR2 YFSETQ. Libraries were prepared by immunoSEQ multiplex PCR; TCRdb keeps only in-frame clonotypes and omits some of them. In the table there are 150,000 to 170,000 clones, about 90% of which are singletons. This chain uses TRBV5-1 with TRBJ2-7; D may be TRBD1 (5 bases). Sequencing was performed on peripheral blood. The origin of this receptor is a man in his fifties or sixties with acute or convalescent COVID-19. This CDR3 reads CASSGTGAWYEQYF. The CDR3 DNA reads TGCGCCAGCAGCGGTACAGGTGCTTGGTACGAGCAGTACTTC.